Presented here are 10 T cell receptor beta chains from one specimen sequenced in a study of T cell responses to AZD1222 COVID-19 vaccine. TCRdb keeps only in-frame clones here, not all; method: immunoSEQ multiplex PCR. The sample lists some 96,000 clones, 88% occurring once. Sample: peripheral blood, taken 28 days after the second AZD1222 dose. These receptor sequences come from an adult who received the AZD1222 COVID-19 vaccine.

The chain recombines TRBV30 with TRBJ1-1; 7 bases match TRBD1. V lost 3 bases, J lost 5 bases, and 6 bases stayed unmatched. This CDR3 has 13 amino acids. Per germline, CDR1 GTSNPN and CDR2 SVGIG (reference sequence). This CDR3 reads CAWRVTGRTEAFF. DNA of the CDR3: TGTGCCTGGAGAGTGACAGGGAGGACTGAAGCTTTCTTT.

The V call is TRBV2, the J call TRBJ2-2; no definite D call. Germline values: CDR1 SNHLY, CDR2 FYNNEI. The CDR3 runs to 11 residues. The ends were cut back, 5 bases at V and 2 bases at J, with 0 bases in the middle. The CDR3 bases are TGTGCCAGCAGTAACACCGGGGAGCTGTTTTTT. This translates into CASSNTGELFF.

The rearrangement links TRBV10-1 to TRBJ1-1; unclear D gene. The V end was cut by 4 bases, the J end by 4 bases, with 13 bases between. Per the germline V gene, CDR1 is WNHNN and CDR2 is SYGVQD (reference sequence). The CDR3 length is 14 residues. CDR3 protein: CASSAFLEATEAFF. The CDR3 nucleotides read TGCGCCAGCAGTGCCTTCCTCGAGGCCACTGAAGCTTTCTTT.

The chain couples TRBV29-1 to TRBJ2-4; D gene ambiguous. The CDR3 covers 16 residues. From germline, CDR1 is SQVTM and CDR2 ANQGSEA. Trimming left V 1 base short and J 0 bases short, with 13 bases between. CDR3 region: CSVEGTTLLAKNIQYF. CDR3 bases: TGCAGCGTTGAAGGTACGACACTTCTAGCCAAAAACATTCAGTACTTC. Based on the CDR3 plus reference TRBV29-1 and TRBJ2-4, the full variable domain is SAVISQKPSRDICQRGTSLTIQCQVDSQVTMMFWYRQQPGQSLTLIATANQGSEATYESGFVIDKFPISRPNLTFSTLTVSNMSPEDSSIYLCSVEGTTLLAKNIQYFGAGTRLSVL.

CDR3 in DNA: TGTGCCAGCAGGGTGCCGGGGGATACGCAGTATTTT. As protein: CASRVPGDTQYF. The V and J genes are TRBV5-8 and TRBJ2-3, with D possibly being TRBD2 (5 bases). The V end lost 5 bases, the J end lost 6 bases, and 10 bases lay between the germline ends. The CDR3 contains 12 residues. Germline CDR1 SGHTS, CDR2 YDEGEE. Based on the CDR3 plus reference TRBV5-8 and TRBJ2-3, the full variable domain is EAGVTQSPTHLIKTRGQQATLRCSPISGHTSVYWYQQALGLGLQFLLWYDEGEERNRGNFPPRFSGRQFPNYSSELNVNALELEDSALYLCASRVPGDTQYFGPGTRLTVL.

This chain joins TRBV15 and TRBJ1-1; TRBD1 agrees at 7 bases. V shed 1 base, J shed 0 bases, and the junction held 2 bases outside the gene matches. This CDR3 is built from 15 residues. The germline V gene encodes CDR1 LNHNV and CDR2 YYDKDF (reference sequence). The CDR3 nucleotides are TGTGCCACCAGCAGAGCGACAGGGTTGAACACTGAAGCTTTCTTT. Translation gives CATSRATGLNTEAFF.

J is TRBJ1-3 and V is TRBV28; tentative D call: TRBD1 (6 bases). Trimming pared 3 bases from V and 15 bases from J, leaving 15 bases between. CDR1 is MDHEN, CDR2 SYDVKM, per germline. The CDR3 has 12 amino acids. The CDR3 is CASSLMQGPEYF. The CDR3 coding sequence is TGTGCCAGCAGTTTGATGCAGGGGCCCGAATATTTT. The full variable domain, rest sourced from reference TRBV28 and TRBJ1-3, is DVKVTQSSRYLVKRTGEKVFLECVQDMDHENMFWYRQDPGLGLRLIYFSYDVKMKEKGDIPEGYSVSREKKERFSLILESASTNQTSMYLCASSLMQGPEYFGEGSWLTVV.

The rearrangement links TRBV5-6 to TRBJ1-5; 8 nucleotides match TRBD1. The CDR3 spans 13 residues. V dropped 3 bases and J dropped 8; count of bases not matched to a gene: 4. Germline V gene lookup returns CDR1 SGHDT and CDR2 YYEEEE. For the CDR3, the DNA is TGTGCCAGCAGCTCACAGGGGGTTGAGCCCCAGCATTTT. As protein: CASSSQGVEPQHF.

The V call is TRBV14, the J call TRBJ2-2; 8 bases line up with TRBD1. V was pared by 4 bases and J by 3 bases, with 10 bases of the junction left unmatched. The CDR3 has 17 amino acids. Germline values: CDR1 SGHDN, CDR2 FVKESK. The CDR3 region has the DNA TGTGCCAGCAGCCCGGGGACAGGTCACCTTTACACCGGGGAGCTGTTTTTT. As protein: CASSPGTGHLYTGELFF.

In its sample, this clone was seen a few times. The rearrangement uses TRBV5-4 and TRBJ2-1; the match to TRBD1 covers 7 bases. Trimming removed 4 bases from V and 8 bases from J; junction bases left unmatched: 18. This CDR3 is built from 17 residues. Germline CDR1 SGHNT, CDR2 YYREEE (reference sequence). The CDR3 DNA reads as TGTGCCAGCAGCCGCGCTCGGGACAGCTTAGTTGGCGATGAGCAGTTCTTC. This gives the protein CASSRARDSLVGDEQFF.